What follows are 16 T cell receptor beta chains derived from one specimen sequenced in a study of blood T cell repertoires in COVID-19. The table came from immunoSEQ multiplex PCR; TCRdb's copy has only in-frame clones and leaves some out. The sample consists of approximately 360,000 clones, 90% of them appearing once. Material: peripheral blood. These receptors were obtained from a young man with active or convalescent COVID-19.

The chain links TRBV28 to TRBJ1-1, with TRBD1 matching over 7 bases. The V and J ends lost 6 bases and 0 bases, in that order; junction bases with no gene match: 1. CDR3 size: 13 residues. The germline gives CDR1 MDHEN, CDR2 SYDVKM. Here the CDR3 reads CASRTGVNTEAFF. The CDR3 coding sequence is TGTGCCAGCAGAACAGGGGTGAACACTGAAGCTTTCTTT. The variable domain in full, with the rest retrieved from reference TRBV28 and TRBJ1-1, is DVKVTQSSRYLVKRTGEKVFLECVQDMDHENMFWYRQDPGLGLRLIYFSYDVKMKEKGDIPEGYSVSREKKERFSLILESASTNQTSMYLCASRTGVNTEAFFGQGTRLTVV.

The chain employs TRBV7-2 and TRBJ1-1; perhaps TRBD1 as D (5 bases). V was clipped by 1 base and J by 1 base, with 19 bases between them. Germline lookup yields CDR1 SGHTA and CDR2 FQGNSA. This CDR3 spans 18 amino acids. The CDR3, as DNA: TGTGCCAGCAGCTTAGAGCCGCTAGTGGGGGGGACGAACACTGAAGCTTTCTTT. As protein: CASSLEPLVGGTNTEAFF.

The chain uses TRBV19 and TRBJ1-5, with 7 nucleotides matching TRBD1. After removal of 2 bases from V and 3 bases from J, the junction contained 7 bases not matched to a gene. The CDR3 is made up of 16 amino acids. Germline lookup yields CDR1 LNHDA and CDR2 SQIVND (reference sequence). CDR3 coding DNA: TGTGCCAGTAGTATACCCCGGACAGGTCACAATCAGCCCCAGCATTTT. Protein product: CASSIPRTGHNQPQHF.

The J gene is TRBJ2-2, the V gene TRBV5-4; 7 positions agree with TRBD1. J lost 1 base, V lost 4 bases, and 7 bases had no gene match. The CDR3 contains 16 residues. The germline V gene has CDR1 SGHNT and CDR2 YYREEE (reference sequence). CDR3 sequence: CASSQRQGLNTGELFF. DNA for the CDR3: TGTGCCAGCAGCCAACGACAGGGCCTGAACACCGGGGAGCTGTTTTTT. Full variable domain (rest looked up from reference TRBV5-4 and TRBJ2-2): ETGVTQSPTHLIKTRGQQVTLRCSSQSGHNTVSWYQQALGQGPQFIFQYYREEENGRGNFPPRFSGLQFPNYSSELNVNALELDDSALYLCASSQRQGLNTGELFFGEGSRLTVL.

In nucleotides, the CDR3 is TGTGCCAGCAGCTTGACTAACTCCTACGAGCAGTACTTC. Its translation is CASSLTNSYEQYF. The genes are TRBV5-6 and TRBJ2-7; no definite D call. Trimming removed 1 base at V and 0 bases at J, with 5 bases between. Looked up from germline, CDR1 is SGHDT and CDR2 is YYEEEE. The CDR3 loop spans 13 amino acids.

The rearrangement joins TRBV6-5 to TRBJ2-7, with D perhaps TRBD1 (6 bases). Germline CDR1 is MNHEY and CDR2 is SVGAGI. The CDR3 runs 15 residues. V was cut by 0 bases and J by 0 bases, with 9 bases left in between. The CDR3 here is CASSYSWDNSYEQYF. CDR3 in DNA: TGTGCCAGCAGTTACTCGTGGGACAACTCCTACGAGCAGTACTTC.

This CDR3 is CASSLAGRSEQFF. The DNA for the CDR3 is TGCGCCAGCAGCTTGGCCGGTAGAAGTGAGCAGTTCTTC. This sequence joins TRBV5-1 and TRBJ2-1, with D unresolved. CDR1 SGHRS and CDR2 YFSETQ come from the germline V gene. The V gene lost 0 bases and the J gene lost 9 bases, with 10 bases spanning the gap. The CDR3 runs 13 residues.

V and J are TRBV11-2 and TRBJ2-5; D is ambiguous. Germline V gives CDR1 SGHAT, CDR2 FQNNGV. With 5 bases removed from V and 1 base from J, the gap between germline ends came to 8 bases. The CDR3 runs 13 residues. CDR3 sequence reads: CASSRSPQETQYF. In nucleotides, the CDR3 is TGTGCCAGCAGCCGTAGTCCCCAAGAGACCCAGTACTTC.

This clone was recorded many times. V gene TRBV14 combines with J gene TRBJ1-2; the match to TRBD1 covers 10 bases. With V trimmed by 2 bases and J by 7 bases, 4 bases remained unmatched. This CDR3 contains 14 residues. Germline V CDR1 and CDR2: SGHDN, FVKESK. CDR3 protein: CASSQRRQGAGYTF. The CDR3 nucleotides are TGTGCCAGCAGCCAACGCAGACAGGGGGCTGGCTACACCTTC.

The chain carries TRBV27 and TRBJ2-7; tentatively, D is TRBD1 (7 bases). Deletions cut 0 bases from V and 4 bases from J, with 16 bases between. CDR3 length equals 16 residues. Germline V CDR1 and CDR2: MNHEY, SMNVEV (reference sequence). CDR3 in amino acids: CASSLSGQGGFYEQYF. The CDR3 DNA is TGTGCCAGCAGTTTATCAGGCCAGGGGGGTTTTTACGAGCAGTACTTC.

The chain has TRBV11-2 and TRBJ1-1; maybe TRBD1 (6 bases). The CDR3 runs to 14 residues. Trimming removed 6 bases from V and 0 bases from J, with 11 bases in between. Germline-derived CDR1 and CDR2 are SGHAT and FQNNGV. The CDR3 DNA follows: TGTGCCAGCAGAGGACAGAGGATGAACACTGAAGCTTTCTTT. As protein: CASRGQRMNTEAFF.

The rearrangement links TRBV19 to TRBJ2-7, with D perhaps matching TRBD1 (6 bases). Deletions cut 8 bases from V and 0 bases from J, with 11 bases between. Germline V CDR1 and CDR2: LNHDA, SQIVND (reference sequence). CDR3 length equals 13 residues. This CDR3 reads CASLGAPSYEQYF. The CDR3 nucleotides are TGTGCCAGTTTGGGGGCCCCCTCCTACGAGCAGTACTTC.

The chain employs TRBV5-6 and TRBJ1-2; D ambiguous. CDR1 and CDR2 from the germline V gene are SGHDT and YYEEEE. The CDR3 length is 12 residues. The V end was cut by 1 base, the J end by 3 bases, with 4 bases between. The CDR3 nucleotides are TGTGCCAGCAGCTTGACAGACTATGGCTACACCTTC. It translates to CASSLTDYGYTF.

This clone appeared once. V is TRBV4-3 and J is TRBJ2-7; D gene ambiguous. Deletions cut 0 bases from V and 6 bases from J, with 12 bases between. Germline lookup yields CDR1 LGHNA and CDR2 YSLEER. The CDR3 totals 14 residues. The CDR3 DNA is TGCGCCAGCAGCCAAGACATCAGGCGTCCCGAGCAGTACTTC. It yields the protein CASSQDIRRPEQYF.

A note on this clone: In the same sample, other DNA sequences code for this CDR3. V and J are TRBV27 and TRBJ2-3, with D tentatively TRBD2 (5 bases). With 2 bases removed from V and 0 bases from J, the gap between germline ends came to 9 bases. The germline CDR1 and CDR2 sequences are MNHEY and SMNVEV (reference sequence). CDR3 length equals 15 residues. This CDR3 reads CASSLVGVSTDTQYF. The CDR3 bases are TGTGCCAGCAGTTTAGTGGGAGTAAGCACAGATACGCAGTATTTT.

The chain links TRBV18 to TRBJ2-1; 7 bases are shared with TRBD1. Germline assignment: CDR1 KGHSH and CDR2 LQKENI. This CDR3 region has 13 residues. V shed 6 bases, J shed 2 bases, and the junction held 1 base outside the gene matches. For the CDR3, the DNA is TGTGCCAGCTCCCAGGGGGCCTACAATGAGCAGTTCTTC. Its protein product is CASSQGAYNEQFF.